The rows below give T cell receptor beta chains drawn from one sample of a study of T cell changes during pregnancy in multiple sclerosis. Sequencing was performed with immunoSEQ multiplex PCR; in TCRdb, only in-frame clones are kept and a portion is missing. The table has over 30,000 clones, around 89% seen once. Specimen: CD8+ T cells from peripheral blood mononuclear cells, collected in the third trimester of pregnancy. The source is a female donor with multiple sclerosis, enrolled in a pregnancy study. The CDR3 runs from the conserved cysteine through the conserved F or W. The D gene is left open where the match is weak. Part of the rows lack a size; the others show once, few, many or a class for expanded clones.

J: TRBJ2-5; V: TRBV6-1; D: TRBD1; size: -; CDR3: CASRLDRAETQYF; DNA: TGTGCCAGCAGATTAGACAGGGCGGAGACCCAGTACTTC
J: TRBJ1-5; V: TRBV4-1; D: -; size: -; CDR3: CASSLRRGADQPQHF; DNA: TGCGCCAGCAGCCTCAGACGGGGGGCGGATCAGCCCCAGCATTTT
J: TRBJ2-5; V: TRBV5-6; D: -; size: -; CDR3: CASSEGGVETQYF; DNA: TGTGCCAGCAGCGAGGGGGGGGTTGAGACCCAGTACTTC
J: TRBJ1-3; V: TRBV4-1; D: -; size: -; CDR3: CASSQPGQSSGNTIYF; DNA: TGCGCCAGCAGCCAACCCGGACAGAGCTCTGGAAACACCATATATTTT
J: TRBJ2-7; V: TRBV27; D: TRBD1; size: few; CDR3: CASSYLPHRGRRSYEQYF; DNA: TGTGCCAGCAGTTACCTCCCGCACAGGGGGCGCCGCTCCTACGAGCAGTACTTC
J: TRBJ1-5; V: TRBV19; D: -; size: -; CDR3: CASSIGGQPQHF; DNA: TGTGCCAGTAGTATAGGAGGGCAACCCCAGCATTTT
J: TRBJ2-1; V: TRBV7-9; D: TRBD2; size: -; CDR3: CASSPPASGSHNEQFF; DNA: TGTGCCAGCAGCCCACCAGCTAGCGGGAGTCACAATGAGCAGTTCTTC
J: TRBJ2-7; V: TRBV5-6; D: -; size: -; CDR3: CASSLLQGYEQYF; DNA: TGTGCCAGCAGCTTGCTACAGGGCTACGAGCAGTACTTC
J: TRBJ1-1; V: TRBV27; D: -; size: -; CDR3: CASSPPQGPNTEAFF; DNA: TGTGCCAGCAGCCCCCCCCAGGGGCCGAACACTGAAGCTTTCTTT
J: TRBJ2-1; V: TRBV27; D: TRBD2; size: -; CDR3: CASSISSGSVNEQFF; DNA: TGTGCCAGCAGTATCTCTAGCGGGAGTGTCAATGAGCAGTTCTTC
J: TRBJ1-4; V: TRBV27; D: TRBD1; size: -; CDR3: CASSPGGVGQGVLGEKLFF; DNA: TGTGCCAGCAGTCCAGGGGGAGTGGGACAGGGAGTCTTGGGTGAAAAACTGTTTTTT
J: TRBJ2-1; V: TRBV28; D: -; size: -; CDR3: CASSLGQLDYNEQFF; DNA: TGTGCCAGCAGTCTTGGACAGCTTGATTACAATGAGCAGTTCTTC
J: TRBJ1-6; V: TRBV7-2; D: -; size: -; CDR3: CASSLEWRLGLSSPLHF; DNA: TGTGCCAGCAGCTTAGAATGGAGGCTCGGACTTAGTTCACCCCTCCACTTT
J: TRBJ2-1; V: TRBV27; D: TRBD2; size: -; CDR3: CASSLLAGRVGDEQFF; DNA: TGTGCCAGCAGTTTATTAGCCGGGAGGGTAGGGGATGAGCAGTTCTTC
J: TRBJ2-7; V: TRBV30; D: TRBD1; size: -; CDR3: CAWSVGPGQSYEQYF; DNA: TGTGCCTGGAGTGTAGGTCCGGGACAGTCCTACGAGCAGTACTTC
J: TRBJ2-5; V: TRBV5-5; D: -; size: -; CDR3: CASSLDIQETQYF; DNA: TGTGCCAGCAGCTTGGACATACAAGAGACCCAGTACTTC
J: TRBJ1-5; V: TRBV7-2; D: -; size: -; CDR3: CASSSTGTNQPQHF; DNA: TGTGCCAGCAGCTCGACAGGAACGAATCAGCCCCAGCATTTT
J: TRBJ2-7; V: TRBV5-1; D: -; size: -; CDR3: CASSPATDSGVLSYEQYF; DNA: TGCGCCAGCAGCCCGGCGACCGACTCGGGGGTCCTCTCCTACGAGCAGTACTTC
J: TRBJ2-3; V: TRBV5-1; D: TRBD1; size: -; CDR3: CASSSDRDRLTDTQYF; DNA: TGCGCCAGCAGCTCGGACCGGGACAGGCTCACAGATACGCAGTATTTT
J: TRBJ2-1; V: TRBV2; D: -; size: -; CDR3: CASSEESRYVYNEQFF; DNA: TGTGCCAGCAGTGAAGAGTCTAGGTACGTTTACAATGAGCAGTTCTTC
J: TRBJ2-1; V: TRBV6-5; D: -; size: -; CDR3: CASRLARNSYNEQFF; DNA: TGTGCCAGCAGATTGGCACGAAACTCCTACAATGAGCAGTTCTTC
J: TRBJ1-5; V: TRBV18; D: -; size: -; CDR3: CASSQLGDQPQHF; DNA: TGTGCCAGCTCACAACTGGGCGATCAGCCCCAGCATTTT
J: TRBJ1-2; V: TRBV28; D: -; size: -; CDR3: CASSRTSNYGYTF; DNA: TGTGCCAGCAGCCGGACAAGTAACTATGGCTACACCTTC
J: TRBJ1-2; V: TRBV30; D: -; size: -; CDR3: CAWSVPGNYGYTF; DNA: TGTGCCTGGAGTGTACCGGGTAACTATGGCTACACCTTC
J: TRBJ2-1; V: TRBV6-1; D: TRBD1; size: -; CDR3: CATIGQGASYNEQFF; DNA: TGTGCCACCATTGGACAGGGCGCCTCCTACAATGAGCAGTTCTTC
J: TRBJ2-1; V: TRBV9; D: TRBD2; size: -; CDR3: CASSERGVAGYNEQFF; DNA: TGTGCCAGCAGCGAGCGGGGGGTAGCGGGTTACAATGAGCAGTTCTTC
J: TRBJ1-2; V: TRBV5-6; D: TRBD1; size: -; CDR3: CASSGGGYGYTF; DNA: TGTGCCAGCAGCGGAGGGGGCTACGGCTACACCTTC
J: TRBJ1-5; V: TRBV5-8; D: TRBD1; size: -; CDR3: CASRPTGTSNQPQHF; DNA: TGTGCCAGCAGACCGACAGGGACGAGCAATCAGCCCCAGCATTTT
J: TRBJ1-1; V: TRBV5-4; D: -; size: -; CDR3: CASSFGPTGSDTEAFF; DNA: TGTGCCAGCAGCTTCGGCCCTACAGGGTCCGACACTGAAGCTTTCTTT